Listed here are 32 T cell receptor beta chains from one sample, sequenced in a study of shared clonotypes between healthy human individuals. Clones were read by immunoSEQ multiplex PCR, and TCRdb kept only the in-frame ones, dropping some. Of approximately 2.1 million clones in the sample, about 92% were seen once. Material for sequencing was naive CD4+ T cells from PBMCs. Subset specified: CD45RA+ positively selected. Receptors were obtained from a man aged 18 to 29 in good health. Some clones in this sample may be carry-over from other donors' samples.

This chain connects TRBV2 to TRBJ2-3; D is unresolved. V lost 6 bases and J 0 bases, leaving 10 bases between the germline ends. Germline CDR1 and CDR2: SNHLY and FYNNEI. The CDR3 runs to 14 residues. The CDR3 DNA follows: TGTGCCAGCAGGGAAATGGTGAGCACAGATACGCAGTATTTT. Translated: CASREMVSTDTQYF. The complete variable domain, with remaining parts taken from reference TRBV2 and TRBJ2-3, reads EPEVTQTPSHQVTQMGQEVILRCVPISNHLYFYWYRQILGQKVEFLVSFYNNEISEKSEIFDDQFSVERPDGSNFTLKIRSTKLEDSAMYFCASREMVSTDTQYFGPGTRLTVL.

This chain links TRBV25-1 with TRBJ2-7; D unclear. The CDR3 has 13 residues. V lost 4 bases, J lost 3 bases, and 10 bases lay in between. In germline, CDR1 is MGHDK, CDR2 SYGVNS. The CDR3 nucleotides are TGTGCCAGCAGTGCGGCCCACAGCTACGAGCAGTACTTC. Its translation is CASSAAHSYEQYF.

CDR3 amino acids: CASSTGAGSGPYTGELFF. In nucleotides, the CDR3 is TGTGCCAGCAGCACGGGAGCGGGGAGCGGACCTTACACCGGGGAGCTGTTTTTT. V gene TRBV7-2 combines with J gene TRBJ2-2; 7 bases map to TRBD2. Germline V lookup: CDR1 SGHTA, CDR2 FQGNSA. There are 18 residues in the CDR3. V lost 5 bases and J lost 3; bases outside the gene matches: 15.

A word on this clone: Other DNA sequences in this specimen translate into the identical CDR3. The genes are TRBV5-1 and TRBJ2-5; 8 bases agree with TRBD1. V lost 4 bases to trimming and J lost 5 bases; unmatched junction nucleotides: 7. This CDR3 region has 14 residues. The germline V gene encodes CDR1 SGHRS and CDR2 YFSETQ. The DNA for the CDR3 is TGCGCCAGCAGCCTGACAGGGGTGGGGGAGACCCAGTACTTC. Amino acid sequence: CASSLTGVGETQYF.

The V call is TRBV20-1, the J call TRBJ2-1; D might be TRBD2 (6 bases). The V gene's germline CDR1 is DFQATT and CDR2 SNEGSKA (reference sequence). The CDR3 consists of 11 residues. Trimming pared 3 bases from V and 10 bases from J, leaving 10 bases between. The CDR3 sequence is CSASGRREQFF. For the CDR3, the DNA is TGCAGTGCTAGCGGGAGACGGGAGCAGTTCTTC.

The chain uses TRBV29-1 and TRBJ2-7; TRBD1 might be the D (7 bases). Trimming removed 5 bases from V and 0 bases from J, with 14 bases in between. Germline V lookup: CDR1 SQVTM, CDR2 ANQGSEA. The CDR3 totals 14 residues. The CDR3 sequence is CSVPGGRLSYEQYF. The CDR3 DNA is TGCAGCGTTCCAGGGGGGCGGCTCTCCTACGAGCAGTACTTC.

The rearrangement joins TRBV19 to TRBJ1-5, with D perhaps matching TRBD1 (5 bases). The CDR3 is 15 amino acids. Between the trimmed V and J ends, which lost 2 bases and 0 bases, there was a span of 8 bases. CDR1 is LNHDA and CDR2 is SQIVND in the germline V gene (reference sequence). The CDR3 here is CASSISGPSNQPQHF. DNA for the CDR3: TGTGCCAGTAGTATATCAGGGCCTAGCAATCAGCCCCAGCATTTT.

This clone was recorded once. The rearrangement uses TRBV14 and TRBJ1-2; D gene unclear. The CDR3 contains 14 residues. The V gene's germline CDR1 is SGHDN and CDR2 FVKESK. Trimming took off 0 bases at V and 5 bases at J, with 10 bases between the two ends. CDR3 residues: CASSQDIFLYGYTF. The CDR3 nucleotides are TGTGCCAGCAGCCAAGATATATTTCTTTATGGCTACACCTTC.

With respect to this clone: A much larger clone sits a single nucleotide away, making a read error possible. The sample carries other DNA sequences with the same CDR3. This sequence joins TRBV6-1 and TRBJ1-2, with D unresolved. The CDR3 has 12 amino acids. Germline CDR1 reads MNHNS; CDR2 reads SASEGT. The germline V and J ends were trimmed by 5 bases and 2 bases, with 6 bases remaining between them. CDR3 residues: CASSQGNYGYTF. The DNA for the CDR3 is TGTGCCAGCAGTCAAGGGAACTATGGCTACACCTTC.

The J gene is TRBJ2-4, the V gene TRBV28; 10 nucleotides match TRBD2. Germline V CDR1 and CDR2: MDHEN, SYDVKM. The ends lost 6 bases at V and 9 bases at J; junction bases unmatched: 17. The CDR3 is 17 amino acids. CDR3 residues: CASSLTSGEYLLGIQYF. The CDR3 DNA follows: TGTGCCAGCAGCCTAACTAGCGGGGAATACCTTTTGGGCATTCAGTACTTC.

The chain uses TRBV5-4 and TRBJ2-5; 9 nucleotides agree with TRBD1. CDR3 length equals 15 residues. V lost 3 bases, J lost 5 bases, and 8 bases stayed unmatched. Germline V lookup: CDR1 SGHNT, CDR2 YYREEE (reference sequence). In DNA form, the CDR3 reads TGTGCCAGCAGCTCTCCGGGACAGGGATGGGAGACCCAGTACTTC. Translated: CASSSPGQGWETQYF.

This clone was counted a few times. The chain employs TRBV18 and TRBJ1-1, with D perhaps matching TRBD1 (5 bases). Germline CDR1 KGHSH, CDR2 LQKENI. The CDR3 consists of 14 residues. Trimming left V 3 bases short and J 5 bases short, with 13 bases between. For the CDR3, the DNA is TGTGCCAGCTCACCGGCGGGGGTGGTTACTGAAGCTTTCTTT. It yields the protein CASSPAGVVTEAFF.

The rearrangement joins TRBV9 to TRBJ1-2; maybe TRBD1 (6 bases). CDR1 and CDR2 (germline): SGDLS, YYNGEE. Trimming shortened V by 0 bases and J by 6 bases, and 9 bases separated the two germline ends. The CDR3 loop spans 13 amino acids. The CDR3 spells CASSVGSGDGYTF. CDR3 bases: TGTGCCAGCAGCGTAGGGTCAGGGGATGGCTACACCTTC.

The chain couples TRBV7-9 to TRBJ1-2; D remains unclear. The CDR3 consists of 15 residues. V was cut by 1 base and J by 2 bases, with 11 bases left in between. CDR1 is SEHNR, CDR2 FQNEAQ, per germline (reference sequence). The CDR3 DNA reads as TGTGCCAGCAGCTTAGGATACAGAGGCAACTATGGCTACACCTTC. It is translated as CASSLGYRGNYGYTF.

This rearrangement joins TRBV6-1 to TRBJ1-2; D is possibly TRBD1 (6 bases). This CDR3 has 13 amino acids. Trimming took off 5 bases at V and 4 bases at J, with 11 bases between the two ends. Germline CDR1 is MNHNS and CDR2 is SASEGT. The CDR3 nucleotides are TGTGCCAGCAGTCAAGACAGGATCTATGGCTACACCTTC. This sequence encodes CASSQDRIYGYTF.

The chain links TRBV30 to TRBJ2-7; TRBD2 agrees at 12 bases. The germline V gene encodes CDR1 GTSNPN and CDR2 SVGIG (reference sequence). The CDR3 runs to 17 residues. Germline trimming cut 1 base from V and 0 bases from J; bases unmatched to any gene: 7. The CDR3 DNA is TGTGCCTGGAGTGGGGCTAGCGGGAGGGCCCCCTCCTACGAGCAGTACTTC. Amino acid sequence: CAWSGASGRAPSYEQYF.

In this sample, this clone turned up once. The chain couples TRBV5-5 to TRBJ1-1; D is perhaps TRBD1 (6 bases). Germline-derived CDR1 and CDR2 are SGHKS and YYEKEE (reference sequence). Trimming pared 4 bases from V and 3 bases from J, leaving 19 bases between. This CDR3 region has 16 residues. In DNA, the CDR3 is TGTGCCAGCAGCCAGGAGGCCGGGACAACGTACACTGAAGCTTTCTTT. This encodes CASSQEAGTTYTEAFF.

This clone was recorded only once. The V and J genes are TRBV29-1 and TRBJ1-1; D possibly corresponds to TRBD1 (6 bases). This CDR3 is 13 amino acids long. Trimming removed 0 bases at V and 5 bases at J, with 10 bases between. CDR1 and CDR2 (germline): SQVTM, ANQGSEA. DNA of the CDR3: TGCAGCGTTGAAGAGGAGGGGGGGACTGAAGCTTTCTTT. Its translation: CSVEEEGGTEAFF.

The chain joins TRBV7-8 to TRBJ2-6; D is unresolved. The CDR3 length is 14 residues. Germline V gene sequence: CDR1 SGHVS, CDR2 FQNEAQ. The V end lost 5 bases, the J end lost 0 bases, and 5 bases lay between the germline ends. This CDR3 reads CASSPVSGANVLTF. The CDR3, as DNA: TGTGCCAGCAGCCCCGTCTCTGGGGCCAACGTCCTGACTTTC.

V is TRBV29-1 and J is TRBJ1-1, with 8 bases matching TRBD1. Per the germline V gene, CDR1 is SQVTM and CDR2 is ANQGSEA. The V and J ends lost 0 bases and 1 base, in that order; junction bases with no gene match: 4. There are 15 residues in the CDR3. CDR3 in amino acids: CSVEDGTGRNTEAFF. For the CDR3, the DNA is TGCAGCGTTGAAGATGGGACAGGTCGGAACACTGAAGCTTTCTTT.

Remarks on this clone: Other DNA sequences within the sample encode an identical CDR3. The V gene is TRBV4-1, the J gene TRBJ2-1; 13 bases match TRBD2. V shed 1 base, J shed 8 bases, and the junction held 2 bases outside the gene matches. This CDR3 contains 15 residues. From germline, CDR1 is MGHRA and CDR2 YSYEKL. The CDR3 loop is CASSQGLAGGYEQFF. In DNA, the CDR3 is TGCGCCAGCAGCCAAGGACTAGCGGGAGGCTATGAGCAGTTCTTC.

The chain recombines TRBV14 with TRBJ2-5; D remains unclear. This CDR3 comprises 13 residues. Germline lookup yields CDR1 SGHDN and CDR2 FVKESK. The V end lost 0 bases, the J end lost 2 bases, and 4 bases lay between the germline ends. CDR3 sequence reads: CASSQDWQETQYF. DNA for the CDR3: TGTGCCAGCAGCCAAGATTGGCAAGAGACCCAGTACTTC.

The chain links TRBV5-1 to TRBJ2-1; 12 bases align to TRBD2. The CDR3 totals 19 residues. The V gene end was trimmed by 1 base and the J gene end by 0 bases; junction bases not matched to a gene: 8. The germline V gene encodes CDR1 SGHRS and CDR2 YFSETQ. CDR3 sequence (DNA): TGCGCCAGCAGCTTGAGGCTAGCGGGAGGGAAGGGCTCCTACAATGAGCAGTTCTTC. The encoded protein is CASSLRLAGGKGSYNEQFF. The variable domain in full, with the rest retrieved from reference TRBV5-1 and TRBJ2-1, is KAGVTQTPRYLIKTRGQQVTLSCSPISGHRSVSWYQQTPGQGLQFLFEYFSETQRNKGNFPGRFSGRQFSNSRSEMNVSTLELGDSALYLCASSLRLAGGKGSYNEQFFGPGTRLTVL.

This chain connects TRBV9 to TRBJ2-7, with 7 bases aligning to TRBD2. Germline V lookup: CDR1 SGDLS, CDR2 YYNGEE. The CDR3 spans 13 residues. J gave up 5 bases and V 6 bases, and 8 bases lay outside the gene matches. DNA for the CDR3: TGTGCCAGCACCCAGAGTCGGGAGGACGAGCAGTACTTC. Protein product: CASTQSREDEQYF.

The rearrangement joins TRBV6-1 to TRBJ1-1, with D hard to call. V was pared by 5 bases and J by 4 bases, with 14 bases between. CDR1 and CDR2 (germline): MNHNS, SASEGT. The length of the CDR3 is 14 residues. This CDR3 reads CASSLREYGTEAFF. For the CDR3, the DNA is TGTGCCAGCAGTTTGCGGGAGTATGGCACTGAAGCTTTCTTT.

The chain joins TRBV5-6 to TRBJ2-7; 7 bases are shared with TRBD2. CDR1 SGHDT and CDR2 YYEEEE come from the germline V gene. The CDR3 runs 15 residues. J was trimmed by 0 bases and V by 7 bases; bases with no gene match: 10. CDR3 sequence reads: CASGSASGASYEQYF. The CDR3 DNA is TGTGCCAGCGGCTCGGCTAGCGGAGCCTCCTACGAGCAGTACTTC. The full variable domain, its missing parts supplied by reference TRBV5-6 and TRBJ2-7, is DAGVTQSPTHLIKTRGQQVTLRCSPKSGHDTVSWYQQALGQGPQFIFQYYEEEERQRGNFPDRFSGHQFPNYSSELNVNALLLGDSALYLCASGSASGASYEQYFGPGTRLTVT.

Only one count was recorded for this clone. As DNA, the CDR3 is TGTGCCAGCAGTTTTAGGGGCAGAACTAAAGAAGGTCGGTATGGCTACACCTTC. Its translation is CASSFRGRTKEGRYGYTF. This chain uses TRBV28 with TRBJ1-2; possible D gene TRBD1, 5 bases. The CDR3 has 18 residues. Per the germline V gene, CDR1 is MDHEN and CDR2 is SYDVKM. Between the trimmed V and J ends, which lost 3 bases and 5 bases, there was a span of 25 bases.

Points on this clone: Other DNA sequences in this specimen translate into the identical CDR3. The gene calls are TRBV7-3 and TRBJ2-1; TRBD1 matches at 8 bases. V trimming: 5 bases; J trimming: 0 bases; junction bases outside the gene matches: 3. Germline V gene data show CDR1 as SGHTA and CDR2 as FQGTGA. This CDR3 is built from 15 residues. CDR3 sequence: CASSSTGGSYNEQFF. CDR3 nucleotide sequence: TGTGCCAGCAGCAGCACAGGGGGCTCCTACAATGAGCAGTTCTTC.

This rearrangement joins TRBV2 to TRBJ2-7; 11 bases map to TRBD1. Germline loops: CDR1 SNHLY, CDR2 FYNNEI. The length of the CDR3 is 14 residues. Trimming cost V 7 bases and J 3 bases; bases outside gene matches: 5. CDR3 protein: CASKRTGGIYEQYF. The CDR3 nucleotides are TGTGCCAGCAAGAGGACAGGGGGCATCTACGAGCAGTACTTC.

V and J are TRBV28 and TRBJ2-1; tentatively, D is TRBD2 (5 bases). The CDR3 extends over 14 amino acids. Germline CDR1 reads MDHEN; CDR2 reads SYDVKM. The V end lost 2 bases, the J end lost 7 bases, and 12 bases lay between the germline ends. The CDR3 region is CASSLGGPENEQFF. The CDR3 DNA reads TGTGCCAGCAGTTTAGGCGGGCCGGAGAATGAGCAGTTCTTC.

With respect to this clone: The same CDR3 is also encoded by other DNA sequences in this sample. This chain joins TRBV28 and TRBJ2-1; D is undetermined. This CDR3 contains 13 residues. V lost 2 bases and J 4 bases, leaving 6 bases between the germline ends. CDR1 MDHEN and CDR2 SYDVKM come from the germline V gene. The DNA of the CDR3 is TGTGCCAGCAGTTTAGGTGGATACAATGAGCAGTTCTTC. This translates into CASSLGGYNEQFF.

The rearrangement joins TRBV27 to TRBJ2-7; TRBD1 agrees at 8 bases. Germline V gene sequence: CDR1 MNHEY, CDR2 SMNVEV (reference sequence). J gave up 3 bases and V 5 bases, and 9 bases lay outside the gene matches. This CDR3 spans 15 amino acids. CDR3 protein: CASSPNPDRGYEQYF. The CDR3, as DNA: TGTGCCAGCAGTCCTAACCCTGACAGGGGCTACGAGCAGTACTTC.